This T cell receptor beta chain derives from a study of blood T cell repertoires in COVID-19. V lost 0 bases, J lost 3 bases, and 10 bases lay in between. Germline V gives CDR1 SGDLS, CDR2 YYNGEE. The CDR3 contains 15 residues. Here immunoSEQ multiplex PCR was the method, and the copy in TCRdb shows in-frame clones only, minus some. The sample yields roughly 350,000 clones, roughly 86% seen once. Sample: peripheral blood. V gene TRBV9 combines with J gene TRBJ2-1, with D maybe TRBD2 (5 bases). This receptor was obtained from a woman aged 25 to 39 with COVID-19, enrolled during active disease. DNA for the CDR3: TGTGCCAGCAGCGTAGCCGGACTCCTCTACAATGAGCAGTTCTTC. This translates into CASSVAGLLYNEQFF.